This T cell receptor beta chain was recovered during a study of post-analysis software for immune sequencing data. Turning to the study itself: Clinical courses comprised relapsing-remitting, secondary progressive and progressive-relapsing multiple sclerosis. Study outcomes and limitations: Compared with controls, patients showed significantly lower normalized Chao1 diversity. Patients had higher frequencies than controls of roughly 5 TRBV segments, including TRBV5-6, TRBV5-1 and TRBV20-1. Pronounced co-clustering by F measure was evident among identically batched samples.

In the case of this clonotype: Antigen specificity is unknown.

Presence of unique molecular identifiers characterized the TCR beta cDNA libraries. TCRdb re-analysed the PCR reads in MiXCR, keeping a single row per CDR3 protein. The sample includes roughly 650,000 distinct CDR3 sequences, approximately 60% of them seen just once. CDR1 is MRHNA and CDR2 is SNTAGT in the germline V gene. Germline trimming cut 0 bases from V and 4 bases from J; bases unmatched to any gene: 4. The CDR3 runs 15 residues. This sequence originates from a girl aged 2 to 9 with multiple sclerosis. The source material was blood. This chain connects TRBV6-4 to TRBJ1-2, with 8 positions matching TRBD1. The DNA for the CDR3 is TGTGCCAGCAGTGACTCGTCAGGGGGCGCCTATGGCTACACCTTC. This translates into CASSDSSGGAYGYTF.